This T cell receptor beta chain was sequenced during a study of T cells in Graves' hyperthyroidism and ophthalmopathy. CDR1 and CDR2 from the germline V gene are LGHDT and YNNKEL (reference sequence). The CDR3 spans 14 residues. V was pared by 4 bases and J by 2 bases, with 12 bases between. RNA transcripts gave rise to amplified TCR beta CDR3 regions. HTBI primers were used for first-round RT-PCR of the TCR CDR3. TCRdb passed the multiplex PCR reads through MiXCR, listing each CDR3 protein once. The table records about 250,000 distinct CDR3 sequences, around 25% of them present only once. Clinicians diagnosed patients from clinical symptoms, serum thyroxine and TRAb, thyroid ultrasound and orbital computed tomography.

The chain has TRBV3-1 and TRBJ2-7; D is unresolved. The TCR comes from a woman aged 40 to 50 with Graves' ophthalmopathy. Sequencing input: blood. This CDR3 reads CASSPGRLTYEQYF. The CDR3 DNA reads as TGTGCCAGCAGCCCTGGACGTTTGACCTACGAGCAGTACTTC.